The present TCR beta chain was sequenced within a study of T cells after yellow fever vaccination. CDR1 and CDR2 (germline): SGHRS, YFSETQ. The CDR3 is made up of 16 amino acids. Comments on this clonotype: One junction end disagrees with the germline gene, perhaps due to a read error.

Using its own MiXCR run on the 5' RACE reads, TCRdb lists one record per CDR3 protein. The data hold 90,000 to 150,000 distinct CDR3 sequences, with about 7.2% observed a single time. The chain combines TRBV5-1 with TRBJ2-5; 10 positions agree with TRBD2. The clonotype was recovered from a man between 18 and 29 years old who received the YFV17D yellow fever vaccine. This material consisted of CD4+ T cells sorted from PBMCs, taken approximately 47 days after the first yellow fever vaccination. The DNA of the CDR3 is TGCGTCAGCAGCTTGGCCACTAGCGGGGTACAAGAGACCCAGTACTTC. It is translated as CVSSLATSGVQETQYF.